The following is a TCR beta chain sequence with its context. Antigen unknown. This sample is part of a study of PD-1 blockade in classical Hodgkin lymphoma. Sample time point: cycle 4 day 1 (C4D1), after more than five weeks of nivolumab. With no exception, relapse followed autologous stem cell transplantation in all patients, and brentuximab vedotin exposure varied. General observations from the study: As was reported, newly diagnosed patients showed lower baseline TCR diversity than healthy donors did. Nothing has yet pinned down what causes the repertoire differences, possibly disease activity or prior therapy.

The table came from immunoSEQ multiplex PCR; TCRdb's copy has only in-frame clones and leaves some out. The data contain roughly 100,000 clones, more than 70% of them singletons. This material consisted of peripheral blood mononuclear cells (PBMCs), taken before the fourth cycle of nivolumab. The receptor was isolated from a human donor with classical Hodgkin lymphoma.

CDR3 sequence (DNA): TGCGCCAGCAGCCAAGCGGCAGACCTCTCTGGGGCCAACGTCCTGACTTTC. The encoded protein is CASSQAADLSGANVLTF. J is TRBJ2-6 and V is TRBV4-3; D is uncertain. V dropped 1 base and J dropped 0 bases, with 10 bases sitting between them. In germline, CDR1 is LGHNA, CDR2 YSLEER. This CDR3 has 17 amino acids.